A single sample gave rise to the 21 T cell receptor beta chains below, sequenced in a study of CD8 T cells in Susac syndrome (dated by TCRdb to about 2019). Libraries were made using the immunoSEQ multiplex PCR assay. RNA was extracted with the RNeasy kit and roughly 0.45 to 1 ug was reverse transcribed using random hexamers. Through fastp at Q25 and MiXCR, TCRdb rebuilt clones from the public reads, retaining in-frame beta chains. Here each entry gathers all rows of one CDR3 protein and keeps the most common genes and DNA. Recorded for this sample are about 80,000 distinct CDR3 sequences; around 90% of them occurred a single time. About 0.47% of the sample is in the top ten clones. Material for sequencing was CD8+ T cells from PBMCs. These receptors were obtained from a human donor with multiple sclerosis.

V usage is TRBV27 and J usage is TRBJ2-3; TRBD2 matches at 7 bases. Germline V gene lookup returns CDR1 MNHEY and CDR2 SMNVEV (reference sequence). CDR3 size: 17 residues. The J segment lost 2 bases and the V segment lost 5 bases, leaving 13 bases of the junction unmatched. The CDR3 protein is CASSGSGRVLNTDTQYF. The DNA for the CDR3 is TGTGCCAGCAGTGGGAGTGGGAGGGTCCTCAACACAGATACGCAGTATTTT.

This chain links TRBV9 with TRBJ2-2; D unclear. The V gene's germline CDR1 is SGDLS and CDR2 YYNGEE. V gave up 3 bases and J gave up 0 bases, with 9 bases separating them. The CDR3 loop spans 15 amino acids. CDR3 sequence: CASSGASSNTGELFF. The CDR3 region has the DNA TGTGCCAGCAGCGGGGCTAGTTCGAACACCGGGGAGCTGTTTTTT.

This clonotype was observed once. The chain combines TRBV10-3 with TRBJ2-1; 7 bases fit TRBD2. V lost 6 bases and J lost 7; bases outside the gene matches: 6. CDR1 ENHRY and CDR2 SYGVKD come from the germline V gene. This CDR3 region has 13 residues. CDR3 protein: CAISFSGRNEQFF. The CDR3 DNA follows: TGTGCCATCAGCTTTTCCGGGAGGAATGAGCAGTTCTTC.

The genes are TRBV6-6 and TRBJ1-1, with 7 bases aligning to TRBD1. The J segment lost 5 bases and the V segment lost 7 bases, leaving 7 bases of the junction unmatched. Germline V gene sequence: CDR1 MNHNY, CDR2 SVGAGI (reference sequence). This CDR3 has 13 amino acids. The CDR3 is CASKESRGTEAFF. CDR3 nucleotides: TGTGCCAGCAAAGAAAGCAGGGGGACTGAAGCTTTCTTT.

The CDR3 region is CASSVDQSTRSLYGYTF. CDR3 DNA sequence: TGTGCCAGCAGCGTAGACCAGAGCACACGATCCCTCTATGGCTACACCTTC. The rearrangement links TRBV9 to TRBJ1-2; D is ambiguous. V was shortened by 0 bases and J by 4 bases, with 19 bases between the two germline ends. CDR1 is SGDLS, CDR2 YYNGEE, per germline. CDR3 length: 17 residues.

The CDR3, as DNA: TGTGCCAGCAGTTACTCGTTTATCTCTGAGCAGTTCTTC. Its translation: CASSYSFISEQFF. The chain has TRBV6-5 and TRBJ2-1; D remains unclear. The CDR3 contains 13 residues. The germline V gene has CDR1 MNHEY and CDR2 SVGAGI. V gave up 0 bases and J gave up 9 bases, with 9 bases separating them.

This chain links TRBV9 with TRBJ2-1; 7 bases match TRBD2. This CDR3 contains 17 residues. The germline V gene encodes CDR1 SGDLS and CDR2 YYNGEE. The junction had 7 bases not matched to a gene; V was cut back by 0 bases and J by 1 base. The DNA of the CDR3 is TGTGCCAGCAGCGTAGTAAGAAGCGGGGCGTCCTACAATGAGCAGTTCTTC. Translation: CASSVVRSGASYNEQFF.

V usage is TRBV6-2 or TRBV6-3 and J usage is TRBJ2-2; D remains ambiguous. CDR3 size: 14 residues. Trimming shortened V by 6 bases and J by 1 base, and 9 bases separated the two germline ends. CDR1 and CDR2 from the germline V gene are MNHEY and SVGEGT. The CDR3 sequence: CASSLNVNTGELFF. The CDR3 coding sequence is TGTGCCAGCAGCCTGAATGTGAACACCGGGGAGCTGTTTTTT.

V gene TRBV5-6 combines with J gene TRBJ2-5, with D possibly TRBD2 on 7 matching bases. The V gene's germline CDR1 is SGHDT and CDR2 YYEEEE. The CDR3 runs to 16 residues. Trimming removed 0 bases at V and 1 base at J, with 13 bases between. CDR3 nucleotide sequence: TGTGCCAGCAGCTTGGCCGCGAGGGGGGGCCAAGAGACCCAGTACTTC. Amino acid sequence: CASSLAARGGQETQYF.

The chain is built from TRBV12-3 or TRBV12-4 and TRBJ1-2, with D maybe TRBD1 (5 bases). The length of the CDR3 is 14 residues. V was shortened by 3 bases and J by 1 base, with 9 bases between the two germline ends. The CDR3 DNA sequence: TGTGCCAGCAGTTTCGCAGGGATTAACTATGGCTACACCTTC. Its translation is CASSFAGINYGYTF.

The chain carries TRBV30 and TRBJ1-1, with D possibly being TRBD1 (5 bases). The germline gives CDR1 GTSNPN, CDR2 SVGIG (reference sequence). V was trimmed by 1 base and J by 0 bases, leaving 9 bases between them. The CDR3 is 14 amino acids. CDR3 region: CAWSAGGLNTEAFF. CDR3 DNA sequence: TGTGCCTGGAGTGCGGGGGGTCTGAACACTGAAGCTTTCTTT.

This clonotype was picked up a small number of times. The chain has TRBV5-8 and TRBJ2-7, with 7 nucleotides matching TRBD2. Germline CDR1 and CDR2: SGHTS and YDEGEE. The CDR3 is made up of 14 amino acids. V gave up 0 bases and J gave up 3 bases; unmatched junction bases: 3. The CDR3 sequence: CASSLGLAVYEQYF. Here the CDR3 DNA reads TGTGCCAGCAGCTTGGGTCTAGCGGTCTACGAGCAGTACTTC.

CDR3 DNA: TGTGCCAGCAGCTTTATAGGGGGAATGAACACTGAAGCTTTCTTT. Its protein is CASSFIGGMNTEAFF. This sequence joins TRBV7-6 and TRBJ1-1; possible D gene TRBD1, 6 bases. V lost 3 bases to trimming and J lost 0 bases, with 11 bases between them. This CDR3 has 15 residues. Germline V gene lookup returns CDR1 SGHVS and CDR2 FNYEAQ.

The gene calls are TRBV30 and TRBJ1-3; D gene ambiguous. Trimming left V 3 bases short and J 0 bases short, with 12 bases between. The CDR3 consists of 15 residues. The germline gives CDR1 GTSNPN, CDR2 SVGIG (reference sequence). CDR3 in amino acids: CAWSLDGSSGNTIYF. CDR3 in DNA: TGTGCCTGGAGCCTGGACGGGAGCTCTGGAAACACCATATATTTT.

The rearrangement links TRBV7-9 to TRBJ2-3; D might be TRBD1 (5 bases). Deletions cut 5 bases from V and 2 bases from J, with 11 bases between. The V gene's germline CDR1 is SEHNR and CDR2 FQNEAQ (reference sequence). The CDR3 is made up of 14 amino acids. The CDR3 DNA follows: TGTGCCAGCAGCCTCGGACATACCACAGATACGCAGTATTTT. This encodes CASSLGHTTDTQYF. Based on the CDR3 plus reference TRBV7-9 and TRBJ2-3, the full variable domain is DTGVSQNPRHKITKRGQNVTFRCDPISEHNRLYWYRQTLGQGPEFLTYFQNEAQLEKSRLLSDRFSAERPKGSFSTLEIQRTEQGDSAMYLCASSLGHTTDTQYFGPGTRLTVL.

A word on this clonotype: Since the CDR3 does not end with the conserved phenylalanine or tryptophan, this likely comes from a read error. The genes are TRBV27 and TRBJ2-3; the match to TRBD2 covers 8 bases. Germline assignment: CDR1 MNHEY and CDR2 SMNVEV (reference sequence). The CDR3 has 16 residues. Germline trimming cut 3 bases from V and 0 bases from J; bases unmatched to any gene: 5. The CDR3 DNA reads TGTGCCAGCAGTTTGGGGGCTAGCGGGAGCACAGATACGCAGTATCTT. Its protein is CASSLGASGSTDTQYL.

The chain uses TRBV6-2 or TRBV6-3 and TRBJ2-7; D call uncertain. In germline, CDR1 is MNHEY, CDR2 SVGEGT. V lost 1 base and J lost 6, with 7 bases in between. CDR3 length: 12 amino acids. The CDR3 DNA follows: TGTGCCAGCAGTTACTTTCCCAGCGAGCAGTACTTC. Its protein is CASSYFPSEQYF.

The chain couples TRBV20-1 to TRBJ2-5; the match to TRBD1 covers 11 bases. The CDR3 spans 15 residues. Germline-derived CDR1 and CDR2 are DFQATT and SNEGSKA (reference sequence). J was trimmed by 2 bases and V by 3 bases; bases with no gene match: 5. CDR3 sequence (DNA): TGCAGTGCTAGGGAGGACAGGGGGCGGCAAGAGACCCAGTACTTC. Translated: CSAREDRGRQETQYF.

The chain has TRBV7-3 and TRBJ1-1; TRBD1 might be the D (5 bases). V was trimmed by 4 bases and J by 1 base, leaving 22 bases between them. CDR1 and CDR2 (germline): SGHTA, FQGTGA. The CDR3 runs 18 residues. The CDR3 sequence: CASSSSAGSHQKNTEAFF. In nucleotides, the CDR3 is TGTGCCAGCAGCTCCTCGGCAGGGTCGCACCAAAAGAACACTGAAGCTTTCTTT.

CDR3 sequence reads: CASSQDGTASYEQYF. DNA of the CDR3: TGTGCCAGCAGCCAAGATGGGACGGCGTCCTACGAGCAGTACTTC. The J gene is TRBJ2-7, the V gene TRBV4-2; D is perhaps TRBD1 or TRBD2 (5 bases each). The V and J ends lost 0 bases and 1 base respectively, with 10 bases between them. This CDR3 has 15 residues. Per the germline V gene, CDR1 is LGHNA and CDR2 is YNFKEQ.

The chain has TRBV29-1 and TRBJ2-5; the D is unclear. V lost 7 bases and J 9 bases, leaving 15 bases between the germline ends. Germline CDR1 SQVTM, CDR2 ANQGSEA. CDR3 length equals 11 residues. Written as DNA, the CDR3 is TGCAGCGCCCTACACGAGGCGGCCCAGTACTTC. The encoded protein is CSALHEAAQYF.